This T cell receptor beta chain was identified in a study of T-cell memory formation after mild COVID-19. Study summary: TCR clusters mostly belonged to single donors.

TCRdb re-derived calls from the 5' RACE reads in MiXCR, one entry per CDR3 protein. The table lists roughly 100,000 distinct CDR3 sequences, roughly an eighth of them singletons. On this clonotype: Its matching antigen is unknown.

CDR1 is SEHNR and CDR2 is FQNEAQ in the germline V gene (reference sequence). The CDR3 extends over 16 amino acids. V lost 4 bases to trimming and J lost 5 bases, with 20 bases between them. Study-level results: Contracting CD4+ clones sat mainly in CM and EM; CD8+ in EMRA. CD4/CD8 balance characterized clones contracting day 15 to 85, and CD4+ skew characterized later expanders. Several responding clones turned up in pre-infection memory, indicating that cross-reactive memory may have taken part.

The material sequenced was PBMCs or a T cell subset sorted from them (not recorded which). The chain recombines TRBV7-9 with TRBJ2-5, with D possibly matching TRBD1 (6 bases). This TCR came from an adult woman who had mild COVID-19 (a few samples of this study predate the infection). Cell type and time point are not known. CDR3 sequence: CASSSTTGQIFETQYF. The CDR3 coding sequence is TGTGCCAGCAGCTCAACGACGGGACAAATTTTTGAGACCCAGTACTTC.